Each of the 18 T cell receptor beta chains below was sequenced from the same sample in a study of control samples from healthy donors and cancer patients. Generated by immunoSEQ multiplex PCR, the TCRdb table keeps only in-frame clones and is missing some. This table lists around 190,000 clones. The source material was blood. The source of these receptors is a woman aged 30 to 39 in good health.

The chain couples TRBV28 to TRBJ1-1, with D possibly TRBD1 on 6 matching bases. The CDR3 is 16 residues long. The V gene's germline CDR1 is MDHEN and CDR2 SYDVKM. CDR3 DNA sequence: TGTGCGGCGGGACAAGCTGTGATTGGAGAGAACACTGAAGCTTTCTTT. Its protein product is CAAGQAVIGENTEAFF.

This chain joins TRBV4-2 and TRBJ2-2; TRBD2 matches 8 bases. Trimming cost V 4 bases and J 3 bases; bases outside gene matches: 4. CDR1 is LGHNA, CDR2 YNFKEQ, per germline. The CDR3 covers 15 residues. The CDR3 nucleotides read TGTGCCAGCAGCCCGGGACTAGAAGACACCGGGGAGCTGTTTTTT. Protein sequence: CASSPGLEDTGELFF.

The chain is built from TRBV19 and TRBJ1-5; TRBD1 is a possible D gene (5 bases). This CDR3 is 15 amino acids long. The germline V and J ends were trimmed by 4 bases and 5 bases, with 15 bases remaining between them. CDR1 LNHDA and CDR2 SQIVND come from the germline V gene (reference sequence). CDR3 residues: CASSRGRRVDQPQHF. In DNA, the CDR3 is TGTGCCAGTAGTAGGGGCCGGAGAGTTGATCAGCCCCAGCATTTT.

As to this clone: The junction departs from the called germline gene at one end, perhaps through a read error. This CDR3 is also generated by other DNA sequences in the sample. The DNA of the CDR3 is TGTGCCAGCAGCTTAGGGGACGGGAGCTCCTACGAGCAGTACTTT. As protein: CASSLGDGSSYEQYF. This chain uses TRBV7-9 with TRBJ2-7; possible D gene TRBD2, 6 bases. The germline gives CDR1 SEHNR, CDR2 FQNEAQ (reference sequence). The CDR3 runs to 15 residues.

This chain connects TRBV28 to TRBJ2-3, with 7 bases identical to TRBD1. Trimming took 7 bases from V and 2 from J; bases not matched to a gene: 6. CDR3 length: 14 amino acids. Germline loops: CDR1 MDHEN, CDR2 SYDVKM. In DNA form, the CDR3 reads TGTGCCAGCAAAAGACAGGGACCCACAGATACGCAGTATTTT. Amino acids: CASKRQGPTDTQYF. The full variable domain, with the rest looked up from reference TRBV28 and TRBJ2-3, is DVKVTQSSRYLVKRTGEKVFLECVQDMDHENMFWYRQDPGLGLRLIYFSYDVKMKEKGDIPEGYSVSREKKERFSLILESASTNQTSMYLCASKRQGPTDTQYFGPGTRLTVL.

The chain employs TRBV6-5 and TRBJ1-1, with D hard to call. This CDR3 region has 14 residues. Trimming stripped 2 bases from V and 0 bases from J, with 7 bases between. Germline V CDR1 and CDR2: MNHEY, SVGAGI. The CDR3: CASSYRQLNTEAFF. The DNA of the CDR3 is TGTGCCAGCAGTTACCGGCAGTTGAACACTGAAGCTTTCTTT.

The chain links TRBV18 to TRBJ2-6, with 8 bases fitting TRBD1. This CDR3 has 17 amino acids. In germline, CDR1 is KGHSH, CDR2 LQKENI. After removal of 4 bases from V and 2 bases from J, the junction contained 7 bases not matched to a gene. Here the CDR3 reads CASSRRQGPPGANVLTF. The DNA for the CDR3 is TGTGCCAGCTCACGGAGACAGGGGCCCCCTGGGGCCAACGTCCTGACTTTC.

The chain joins TRBV7-2 to TRBJ2-5; TRBD2 aligns across 12 bases. After removal of 5 bases from V and 2 bases from J, the junction contained 6 bases not matched to a gene. Germline lookup yields CDR1 SGHTA and CDR2 FQGNSA. The CDR3 is made up of 16 amino acids. The CDR3 region has the DNA TGTGCCAGCAGCACGACGGGACTAGCGGGTCAAGAGACCCAGTACTTC. Translating gives CASSTTGLAGQETQYF.

Remarks on this clone: Relative to the germline gene, one junction end is altered; a read error may explain this. The chain couples TRBV7-7 to TRBJ2-6, with D perhaps matching TRBD2 (5 bases). The CDR3 runs to 15 residues. Germline V gene sequence: CDR1 SSHAT, CDR2 FNYEAQ (reference sequence). In DNA, the CDR3 is TGTGCTAGCAGCTTAGGAGGCTCTGGGGCCAACGTCCTGACTTTC. Protein product: CASSLGGSGANVLTF.

In DNA form, the CDR3 reads TGTGCCAGCAGCCCCCAACGCGGGAGCCAAGAGACCCAGTACTTC. This sequence encodes CASSPQRGSQETQYF. This chain joins TRBV5-4 and TRBJ2-5, with TRBD2 identical over 7 bases. Germline lookup yields CDR1 SGHNT and CDR2 YYREEE (reference sequence). The CDR3 spans 15 residues. V gave up 4 bases and J gave up 1 base; unmatched junction bases: 7.

This chain connects TRBV11-2 to TRBJ2-7; TRBD1 aligns across 10 bases. The V gene end was trimmed by 6 bases and the J gene end by 3 bases; junction bases not matched to a gene: 8. Germline V gene sequence: CDR1 SGHAT, CDR2 FQNNGV. There are 15 residues in the CDR3. The CDR3 coding sequence is TGTGCCAGCAGAAGCCCCGGGACAGGGGACTACGAGCAGTACTTC. Its protein product is CASRSPGTGDYEQYF.

The chain has TRBV7-2 and TRBJ2-1; D tentatively reads TRBD1 or TRBD2 (5 bases each). Between the trimmed V and J ends, which lost 1 base and 8 bases, there was a span of 6 bases. This CDR3 spans 12 amino acids. The germline gives CDR1 SGHTA, CDR2 FQGNSA. CDR3 protein: CASSLGGYEQFF. CDR3 coding DNA: TGTGCCAGCAGCTTAGGGGGGTATGAGCAGTTCTTC. The full variable domain, with the rest looked up from reference TRBV7-2 and TRBJ2-1, is GAGVSQSPSNKVTEKGKDVELRCDPISGHTALYWYRQSLGQGLEFLIYFQGNSAPDKSGLPSDRFSAERTGGSVSTLTIQRTQQEDSAVYLCASSLGGYEQFFGPGTRLTVL.

The genes are TRBV4-1 and TRBJ2-1; D may match TRBD1 or TRBD2 (5 bases each). With 0 bases removed from V and 3 bases from J, the gap between germline ends came to 9 bases. Per germline, CDR1 MGHRA and CDR2 YSYEKL. The CDR3 is 15 amino acids. CDR3: CASSQDRDGYNEQFF. The CDR3 nucleotides read TGCGCCAGCAGCCAAGATAGGGACGGCTACAATGAGCAGTTCTTC.

J is TRBJ2-6 and V is TRBV5-4, with TRBD1 matching 7 bases. Germline V lookup: CDR1 SGHNT, CDR2 YYREEE (reference sequence). There are 15 residues in the CDR3. V shed 5 bases and J 5 bases; nucleotides not matched to a gene: 7. This chain's CDR3 is CASRLGQERANVLTF. The CDR3 DNA follows: TGTGCCAGCAGACTAGGACAGGAAAGGGCCAACGTCCTGACTTTC.

This chain joins TRBV2 and TRBJ2-5; 8 bases agree with TRBD2. Germline V CDR1 and CDR2: SNHLY, FYNNEI. This CDR3 has 16 residues. V shed 5 bases and J 6 bases; nucleotides not matched to a gene: 14. The CDR3 nucleotides read TGTGCCAGCAGTCCCACCTTTGCGGGGGGAGGAAAGACCCAGTACTTC. This codes for CASSPTFAGGGKTQYF.

J is TRBJ1-2 and V is TRBV28; TRBD1 agrees at 9 bases. This CDR3 contains 13 residues. V dropped 6 bases and J dropped 5; count of bases not matched to a gene: 4. Germline V CDR1 and CDR2: MDHEN, SYDVKM. CDR3 region: CASRYDRGYGYTF. The CDR3 bases are TGTGCCAGCAGGTACGACAGGGGGTATGGCTACACCTTC.

The rearrangement joins TRBV19 to TRBJ1-1; 11 bases are shared with TRBD1. The CDR3 totals 18 residues. Germline CDR1 reads LNHDA; CDR2 reads SQIVND (reference sequence). J lost 4 bases, V lost 5 bases, and 15 bases had no gene match. The CDR3 DNA follows: TGTGCCAGTAGTTTGTCATGGGACAGGGGGATTTGGGGCACTGAAGCTTTCTTT. It is translated as CASSLSWDRGIWGTEAFF.

V is TRBV5-1 and J is TRBJ1-6; D ambiguous. Deletions cut 0 bases from V and 7 bases from J, with 11 bases between. Germline-derived CDR1 and CDR2 are SGHRS and YFSETQ. The CDR3 runs to 15 residues. CDR3 region: CASSLAQVANSPLHF. The CDR3, as DNA: TGCGCCAGCAGCTTGGCCCAGGTGGCGAATTCACCCCTCCACTTT.